This T cell receptor (beta chain) was identified during a study of PD-1 blockade in classical Hodgkin lymphoma. Trimming cost V 3 bases and J 5 bases; bases outside gene matches: 3. The CDR3 runs 14 residues. Germline assignment: CDR1 SGDLS and CDR2 YYNGEE. Repertoires were generated with immunoSEQ multiplex PCR, while TCRdb's copy carries only in-frame clones and drops some. The sample gives tens of thousands of clones, 82% of which show up once; around 18% is in the top ten. Time point specified: cycle 4 day 1 (C4D1), after more than 5 weeks of nivolumab. Each patient experienced a relapse that followed autologous stem cell transplantation, and brentuximab vedotin exposure varied. Each best response was a complete response, a partial response or progressive disease.

The clonotype was recovered from a human donor with classical Hodgkin lymphoma. The chain couples TRBV9 to TRBJ1-5; 9 bases are shared with TRBD1. This material consisted of peripheral blood mononuclear cells (PBMCs), taken before the fourth cycle of nivolumab. CDR3 in amino acids: CASSAGTGYQPQHF. In DNA form, the CDR3 reads TGTGCCAGCAGCGCCGGGACAGGGTATCAGCCCCAGCATTTT.